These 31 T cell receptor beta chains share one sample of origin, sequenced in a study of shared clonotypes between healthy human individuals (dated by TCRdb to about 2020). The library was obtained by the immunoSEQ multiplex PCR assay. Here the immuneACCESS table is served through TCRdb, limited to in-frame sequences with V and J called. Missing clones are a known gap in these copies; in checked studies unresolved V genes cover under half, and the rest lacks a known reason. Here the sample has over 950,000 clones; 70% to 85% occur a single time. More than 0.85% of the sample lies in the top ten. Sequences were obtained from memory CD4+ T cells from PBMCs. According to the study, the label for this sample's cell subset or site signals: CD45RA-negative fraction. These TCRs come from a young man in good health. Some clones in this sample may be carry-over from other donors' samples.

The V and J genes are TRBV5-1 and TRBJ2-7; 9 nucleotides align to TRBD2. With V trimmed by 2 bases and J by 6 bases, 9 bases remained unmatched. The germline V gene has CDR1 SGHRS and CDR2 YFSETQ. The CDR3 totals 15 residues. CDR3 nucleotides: TGCGCCAGCAGCTTTACAGGACTAGCGTATAGCGAGCAGTACTTC. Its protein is CASSFTGLAYSEQYF.

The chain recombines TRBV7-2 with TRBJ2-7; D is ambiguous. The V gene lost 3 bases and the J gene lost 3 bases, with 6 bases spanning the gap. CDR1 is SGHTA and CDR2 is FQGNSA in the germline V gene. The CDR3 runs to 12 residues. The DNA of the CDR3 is TGTGCCAGCAGCTTTGACCTCTACGAGCAGTACTTC. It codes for CASSFDLYEQYF.

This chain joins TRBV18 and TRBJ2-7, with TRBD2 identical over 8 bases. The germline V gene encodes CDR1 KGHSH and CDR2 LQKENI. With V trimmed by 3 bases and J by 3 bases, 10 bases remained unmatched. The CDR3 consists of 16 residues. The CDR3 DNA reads TGTGCCAGCTCACCCGTAGCGGGACTCCCTGGCTACGAGCAGTACTTC. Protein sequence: CASSPVAGLPGYEQYF. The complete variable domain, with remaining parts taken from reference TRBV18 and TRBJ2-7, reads NAGVMQNPRHLVRRRGQEARLRCSPMKGHSHVYWYRQLPEEGLKFMVYLQKENIIDESGMPKERFSAEFPKEGPSILRIQQVVRGDSAAYFCASSPVAGLPGYEQYFGPGTRLTVT.

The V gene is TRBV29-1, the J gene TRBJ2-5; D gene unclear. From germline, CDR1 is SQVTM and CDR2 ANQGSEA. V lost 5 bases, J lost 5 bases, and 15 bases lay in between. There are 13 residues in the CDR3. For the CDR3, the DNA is TGCAGCGTTCCCCCGGACGGTCGCGAGACCCAGTACTTC. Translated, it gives CSVPPDGRETQYF.

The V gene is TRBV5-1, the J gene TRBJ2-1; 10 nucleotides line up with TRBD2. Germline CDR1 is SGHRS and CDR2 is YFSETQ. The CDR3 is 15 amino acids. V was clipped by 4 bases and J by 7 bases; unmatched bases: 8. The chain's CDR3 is CASSAGGLAMNEQFF. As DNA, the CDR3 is TGCGCCAGCAGCGCCGGGGGACTAGCGATGAATGAGCAGTTCTTC.

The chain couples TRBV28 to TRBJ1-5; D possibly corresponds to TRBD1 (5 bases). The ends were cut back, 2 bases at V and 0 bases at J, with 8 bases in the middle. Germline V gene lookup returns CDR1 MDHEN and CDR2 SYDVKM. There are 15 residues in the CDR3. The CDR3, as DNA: TGTGCCAGCAGTTTAAGGGGAGATAGCAATCAGCCCCAGCATTTT. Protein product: CASSLRGDSNQPQHF.

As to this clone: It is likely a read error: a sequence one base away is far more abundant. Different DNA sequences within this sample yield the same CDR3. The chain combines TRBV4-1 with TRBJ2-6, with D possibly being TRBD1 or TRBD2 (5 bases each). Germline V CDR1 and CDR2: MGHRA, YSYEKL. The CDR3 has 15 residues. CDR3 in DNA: TGTGCCAGCAGCCAAGAGGGGTCTGGGGCCAACGTCCTGACTTTC. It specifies CASSQEGSGANVLTF.

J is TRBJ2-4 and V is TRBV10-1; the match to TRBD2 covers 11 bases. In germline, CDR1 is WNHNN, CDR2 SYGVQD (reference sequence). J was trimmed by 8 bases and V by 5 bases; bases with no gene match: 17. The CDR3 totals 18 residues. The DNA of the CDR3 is TGCGCCAGCAGTAAACTGACAGACGTAGCGGGAGGGCTGGACATTCAGTACTTC. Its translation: CASSKLTDVAGGLDIQYF.

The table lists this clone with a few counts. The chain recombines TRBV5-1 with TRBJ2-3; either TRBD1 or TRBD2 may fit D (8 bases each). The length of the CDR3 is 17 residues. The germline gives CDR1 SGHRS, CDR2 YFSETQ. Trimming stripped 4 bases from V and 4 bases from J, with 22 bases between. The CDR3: CASSPGGRDRGSDTQYF. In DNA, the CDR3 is TGCGCCAGCAGCCCGGGGGGGCGAGACAGGGGTTCAGATACGCAGTATTTT.

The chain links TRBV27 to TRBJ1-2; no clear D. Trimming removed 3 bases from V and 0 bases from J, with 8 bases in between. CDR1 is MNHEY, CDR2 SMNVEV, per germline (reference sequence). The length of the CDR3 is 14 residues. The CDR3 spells CASSLVAANYGYTF. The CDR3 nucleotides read TGTGCCAGCAGTTTGGTCGCGGCTAACTATGGCTACACCTTC.

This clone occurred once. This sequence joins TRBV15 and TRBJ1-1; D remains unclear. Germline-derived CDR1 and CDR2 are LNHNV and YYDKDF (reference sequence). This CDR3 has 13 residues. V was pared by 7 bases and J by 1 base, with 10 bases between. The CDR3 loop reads CATTGQPNTEAFF. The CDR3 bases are TGTGCCACCACAGGTCAGCCGAACACTGAAGCTTTCTTT.

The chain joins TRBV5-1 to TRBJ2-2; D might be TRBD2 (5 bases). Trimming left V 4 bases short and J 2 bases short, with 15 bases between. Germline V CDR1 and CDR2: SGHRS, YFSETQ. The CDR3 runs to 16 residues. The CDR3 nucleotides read TGCGCCAGCAGCCCACGCCCTAGCAGAAACACCGGGGAGCTGTTTTTT. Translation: CASSPRPSRNTGELFF.

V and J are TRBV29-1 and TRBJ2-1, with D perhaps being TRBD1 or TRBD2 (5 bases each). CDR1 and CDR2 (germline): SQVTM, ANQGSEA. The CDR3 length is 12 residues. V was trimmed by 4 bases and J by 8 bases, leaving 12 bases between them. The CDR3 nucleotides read TGCAGCGTTGTCCCAGGGAGAGATGAGCAGTTCTTC. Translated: CSVVPGRDEQFF.

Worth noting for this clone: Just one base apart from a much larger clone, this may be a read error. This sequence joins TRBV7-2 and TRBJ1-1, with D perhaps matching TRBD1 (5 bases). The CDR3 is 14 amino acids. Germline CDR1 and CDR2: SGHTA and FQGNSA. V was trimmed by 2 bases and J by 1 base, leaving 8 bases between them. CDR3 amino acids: CASSLLGTNTEAFF. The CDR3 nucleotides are TGTGCCAGCAGCTTATTGGGGACGAACACTGAAGCTTTCTTT. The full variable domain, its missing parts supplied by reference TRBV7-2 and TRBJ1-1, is GAGVSQSPSNKVTEKGKDVELRCDPISGHTALYWYRQSLGQGLEFLIYFQGNSAPDKSGLPSDRFSAERTGGSVSTLTIQRTQQEDSAVYLCASSLLGTNTEAFFGQGTRLTVV.

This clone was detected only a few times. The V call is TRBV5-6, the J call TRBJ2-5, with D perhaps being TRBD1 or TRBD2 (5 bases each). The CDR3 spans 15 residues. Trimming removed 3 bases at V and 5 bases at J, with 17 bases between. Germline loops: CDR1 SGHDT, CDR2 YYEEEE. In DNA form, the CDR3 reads TGTGCCAGCAGCTCCCGCGTGGGGGAGCGCGAGACCCAGTACTTC. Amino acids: CASSSRVGERETQYF.

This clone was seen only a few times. The CDR3 region has the DNA TGTGCAGCGGGTGGGGGTTTCTATGGCTACACCTTC. This codes for CAAGGGFYGYTF. This chain links TRBV28 with TRBJ1-2, with a weak D call TRBD1 (5 bases). Germline V CDR1 and CDR2: MDHEN, SYDVKM. The CDR3 has 12 amino acids.

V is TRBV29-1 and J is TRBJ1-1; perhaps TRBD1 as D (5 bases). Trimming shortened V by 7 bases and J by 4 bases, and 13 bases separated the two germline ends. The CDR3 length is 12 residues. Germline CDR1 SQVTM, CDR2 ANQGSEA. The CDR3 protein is CSALGGGTEAFF. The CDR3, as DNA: TGCAGCGCCCTCGGGGGGGGCACTGAAGCTTTCTTT.

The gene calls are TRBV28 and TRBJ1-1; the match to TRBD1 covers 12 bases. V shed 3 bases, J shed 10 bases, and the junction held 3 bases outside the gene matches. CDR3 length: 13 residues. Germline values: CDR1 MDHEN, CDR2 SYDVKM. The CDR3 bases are TGTGCCAGCAGTTTGGGACAGGGGGCAAGAGCTTTCTTT. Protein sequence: CASSLGQGARAFF.

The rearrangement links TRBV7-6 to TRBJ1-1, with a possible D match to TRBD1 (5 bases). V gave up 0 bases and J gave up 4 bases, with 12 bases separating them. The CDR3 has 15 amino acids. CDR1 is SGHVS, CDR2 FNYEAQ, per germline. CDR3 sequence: CASSLAGQLVTEAFF. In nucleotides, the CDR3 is TGTGCCAGCAGCTTAGCGGGGCAATTAGTCACTGAAGCTTTCTTT.

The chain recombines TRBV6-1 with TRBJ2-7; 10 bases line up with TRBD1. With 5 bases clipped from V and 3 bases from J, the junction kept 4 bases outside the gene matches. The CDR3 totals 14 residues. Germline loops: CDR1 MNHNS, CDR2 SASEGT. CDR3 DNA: TGTGCCAGCAGTTGGACAGGGGGGAGCTACGAGCAGTACTTC. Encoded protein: CASSWTGGSYEQYF.

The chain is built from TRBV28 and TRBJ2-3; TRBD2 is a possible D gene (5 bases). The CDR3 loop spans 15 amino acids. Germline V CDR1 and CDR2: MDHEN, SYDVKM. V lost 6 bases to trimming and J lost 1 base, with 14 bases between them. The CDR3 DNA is TGTGCCAGCAGATCGGACTTAGGGCGCACAGATACGCAGTATTTT. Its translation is CASRSDLGRTDTQYF.

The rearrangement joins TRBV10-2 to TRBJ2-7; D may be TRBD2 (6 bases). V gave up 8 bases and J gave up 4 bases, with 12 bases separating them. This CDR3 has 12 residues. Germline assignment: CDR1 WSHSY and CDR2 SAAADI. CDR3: CASSSVWYEQYF. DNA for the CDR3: TGCGCCAGCTCTAGCGTTTGGTACGAGCAGTACTTC.

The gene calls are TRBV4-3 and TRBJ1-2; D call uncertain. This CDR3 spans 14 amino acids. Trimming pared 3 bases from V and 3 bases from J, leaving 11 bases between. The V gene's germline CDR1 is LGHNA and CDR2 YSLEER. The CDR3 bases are TGCGCCAGCAGCCAGGTCATACGGGACTATGGCTACACCTTC. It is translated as CASSQVIRDYGYTF.

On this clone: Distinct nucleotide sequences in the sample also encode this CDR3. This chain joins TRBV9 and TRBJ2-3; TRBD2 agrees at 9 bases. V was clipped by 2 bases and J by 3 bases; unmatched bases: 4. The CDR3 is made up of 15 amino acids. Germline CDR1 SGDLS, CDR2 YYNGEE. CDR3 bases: TGTGCCAGCAGCGTTGGGCTAGCGGGAACAGATACGCAGTATTTT. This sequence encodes CASSVGLAGTDTQYF.

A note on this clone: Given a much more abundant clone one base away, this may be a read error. CDR3 in amino acids: CASNVYRVEETQYF. The CDR3 DNA reads TGTGCCAGCAATGTTTATAGGGTTGAGGAGACCCAGTACTTC. The chain carries TRBV2 and TRBJ2-5; D call uncertain. Germline V gene data show CDR1 as SNHLY and CDR2 as FYNNEI. The V end lost 7 bases, the J end lost 5 bases, and 17 bases lay between the germline ends. This CDR3 has 14 residues. The complete variable domain, with remaining parts taken from reference TRBV2 and TRBJ2-5, reads EPEVTQTPSHQVTQMGQEVILRCVPISNHLYFYWYRQILGQKVEFLVSFYNNEISEKSEIFDDQFSVERPDGSNFTLKIRSTKLEDSAMYFCASNVYRVEETQYFGPGTRLLVL.

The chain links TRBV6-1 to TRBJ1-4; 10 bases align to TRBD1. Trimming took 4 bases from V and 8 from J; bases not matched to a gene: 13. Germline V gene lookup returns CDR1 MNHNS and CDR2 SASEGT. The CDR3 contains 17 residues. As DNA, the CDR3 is TGTGCCAGCAGTGGTCCCGGGACAGGGGCTTGGAGGGAAAAACTGTTTTTT. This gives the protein CASSGPGTGAWREKLFF.

The CDR3 DNA is TGTGCCAGTAGTACCACCGGACAGGGAAGGTACGAGCAGTACTTC. Protein sequence: CASSTTGQGRYEQYF. J is TRBJ2-7 and V is TRBV19; 8 bases line up with TRBD1. Germline V gene data show CDR1 as LNHDA and CDR2 as SQIVND (reference sequence). Trimming cost V 4 bases and J 4 bases; bases outside gene matches: 9. The CDR3 sequence is 15 residues long. Together with reference TRBV19 and TRBJ2-7, the CDR3 gives the full variable domain: DGGITQSPKYLFRKEGQNVTLSCEQNLNHDAMYWYRQDPGQGLRLIYYSQIVNDFQKGDIAEGYSVSREKKESFPLTVTSAQKNPTAFYLCASSTTGQGRYEQYFGPGTRLTVT.

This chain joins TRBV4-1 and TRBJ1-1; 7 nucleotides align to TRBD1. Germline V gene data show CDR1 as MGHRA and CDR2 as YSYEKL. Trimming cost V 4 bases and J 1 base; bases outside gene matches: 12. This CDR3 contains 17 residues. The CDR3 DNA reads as TGCGCCAGCAGCCCGTTGATTTTGCGGACAGGGAACACTGAAGCTTTCTTT. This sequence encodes CASSPLILRTGNTEAFF.

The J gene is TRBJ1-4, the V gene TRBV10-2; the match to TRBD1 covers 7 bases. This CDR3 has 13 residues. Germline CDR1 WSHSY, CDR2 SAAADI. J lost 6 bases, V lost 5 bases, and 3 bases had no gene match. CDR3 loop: CASSPGQDEKLFF. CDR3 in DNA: TGCGCCAGCAGTCCCGGACAGGATGAAAAACTGTTTTTT.

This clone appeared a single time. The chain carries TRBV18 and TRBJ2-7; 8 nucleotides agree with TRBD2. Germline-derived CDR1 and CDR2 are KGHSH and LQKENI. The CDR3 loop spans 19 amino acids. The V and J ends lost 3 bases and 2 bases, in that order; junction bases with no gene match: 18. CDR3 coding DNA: TGTGCCAGCTCACCTCGACCTGGGCTAGCGGGTGGACCCGCCTACGAGCAGTACTTC. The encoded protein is CASSPRPGLAGGPAYEQYF.

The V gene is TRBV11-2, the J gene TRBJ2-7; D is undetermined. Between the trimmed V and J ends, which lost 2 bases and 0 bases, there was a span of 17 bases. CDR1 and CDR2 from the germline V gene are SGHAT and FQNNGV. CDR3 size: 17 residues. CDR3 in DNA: TGTGCCAGCAGCTTACTATCCCAGAACCCCTACTCCTACGAGCAGTACTTC. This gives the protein CASSLLSQNPYSYEQYF.